The T cell receptor (beta chain) described here comes from a study of T cells in Graves' hyperthyroidism and ophthalmopathy. Study-level results: Clonotypes that were expanded in thyroid above 0.001 mostly appeared in blood too.

PBMCs came from 7.5 to 10 ml fresh peripheral blood. It was RNA transcripts that yielded the amplified TCR beta CDR3 regions. With the HTBI primer set, the TCR CDR3 went through a first round of RT-PCR. TCRdb re-analysed the multiplex PCR reads in MiXCR, keeping a single row per CDR3 protein. The sample holds 350,000 to 400,000 distinct CDR3 sequences, just under 15% seen once. This clonotype was picked up a small number of times. The antigen is unknown. Trimming shortened V by 5 bases and J by 3 bases, and 14 bases separated the two germline ends. Germline CDR1 reads SEHNR; CDR2 reads FQNEAQ (reference sequence). This CDR3 has 15 residues.

The sequenced sample consisted of blood. The V and J genes are TRBV7-9 and TRBJ2-1; D call uncertain. The source of this sequence is a woman in her 30s with Graves' hyperthyroidism. The CDR3 protein is CASSLRLDDYNEQFF. CDR3 nucleotides: TGTGCCAGCAGCCTTCGGCTTGACGACTACAATGAGCAGTTCTTC.